The rows below give T cell receptor beta chains drawn from one sample of a study of vaccination and CD4 T cells after COVID-19. These receptors are not linked to any known antigen. TCRdb recomputed calls from the PCR reads with MiXCR, one row per CDR3 protein. The table has some 9,000 distinct CDR3 sequences, roughly 27% seen once; the top ten hold approximately 25%. Sequenced sample: CD4+ T cells from blood, cultured in vitro. The receptor set was obtained from a human donor in good health. CDR3s include the opening cysteine and the closing phenylalanine or tryptophan. D genes are given only for firm matches. Clone size is stated in some rows and not others, as once, few, many or a class when expanded.

d_call,j_call,clone_size,v_call,cdr3_nt,cdr3_aa
TRBD2,TRBJ2-2,.,TRBV7-8,TGTGCCAGCAGTTACTCCGGGGGGGCGAACACCGGGGAGCTGTTTTTT,CASSYSGGANTGELFF
.,TRBJ2-3,few,TRBV6-2/TRBV6-3,TGTGCCAGCAGCCCCTCCTGGAGGGGTCTCACAGATACGCAGTATTTT,CASSPSWRGLTDTQYF
.,TRBJ1-1,.,TRBV7-9,TGTGCCAGCAGCCAAAGACAGAAGGACACTGAAGCTTTCTTT,CASSQRQKDTEAFF
TRBD1,TRBJ1-5,few,TRBV5-1,TGCGCCAGCAGCTTGGGGACAGGCGACAATCAGCCCCAGCATTTT,CASSLGTGDNQPQHF
TRBD1,TRBJ2-7,.,TRBV2,TGTGCCAGCAGTTTGGACAGGGGCTACGAGCAGTACTTC,CASSLDRGYEQYF
.,TRBJ2-5,.,TRBV25-1,TGTGCCAGCAGTGAATATTATGAGACCCAGTACTTC,CASSEYYETQYF
.,TRBJ1-4,few,TRBV15,TGTGCCACCAGCAGAGACCAGAGGGGGGAACTGTTTTTT,CATSRDQRGELFF
.,TRBJ2-1,.,TRBV27,TGTGCCAGCAGTTCCCAAGCCCCCTCCGGCGGTGAGCAGTTCTTC,CASSSQAPSGGEQFF
.,TRBJ2-7,few,TRBV30,TGTGCCTCCCACCGACGGTCGAGCTCCTACGAGCAGTACTTC,CASHRRSSSYEQYF
TRBD1,TRBJ2-5,few,TRBV23-1,TGCGCCAGCAGTCTACCGGGACAGACACAAGAGACCCAGTACTTC,CASSLPGQTQETQYF
.,TRBJ2-7,few,TRBV20-1,TGCAGTGCCCCCAGCTCTTACGAGCAGTACTTC,CSAPSSYEQYF
.,TRBJ2-1,.,TRBV29-1,TGCAGCGTTGAAACAGCGACCTGGCAGTTCTTC,CSVETATWQFF
.,TRBJ1-5,.,TRBV11-3,TGTGCCAGCAGCCCCCGCCGGGGCCCCAGGACCAATCAGCCCCAGCATTTT,CASSPRRGPRTNQPQHF
TRBD1,TRBJ2-7,.,TRBV12-3/TRBV12-4,TGTGCCAGCAGCCAACAGGGGACCCTCTCCTACGAGCAGTACTTC,CASSQQGTLSYEQYF
.,TRBJ2-7,.,TRBV20-1,TGCAGTGCTAGAGATCCAGGGCACAACTACGAGCAGTACTTC,CSARDPGHNYEQYF
.,TRBJ2-7,.,TRBV14,TGTGCCAGCAGCCAAGGCCCAGGAATGGGGGAGCAGTACTTC,CASSQGPGMGEQYF
.,TRBJ1-5,.,TRBV6-2/TRBV6-3,TGTGCCAGCAGTTACAGGAAAGTGAGCAATCAGCCCCAGCATTTT,CASSYRKVSNQPQHF
.,TRBJ2-1,.,TRBV19,TGTGCCAGTGCTCTTCTGAATGAGCAGTTCTTC,CASALLNEQFF
.,TRBJ2-7,.,TRBV27,TGTGCCAGCGGAGGGGGCTCCTACGAGCAGTACTTC,CASGGGSYEQYF
.,TRBJ1-6,.,TRBV28,TGTGCCAGCAGCTCCGAGGGGGGTCGGGGTTCACCCCTCCACTTT,CASSSEGGRGSPLHF
TRBD1,TRBJ1-2,few,TRBV20-1,TGCAGTGCAACAGGGGGCCACTATGGCTACACCTTC,CSATGGHYGYTF
TRBD2,TRBJ2-7,few,TRBV28,TGTGCCACCTATAGCGGGAGCGCCTACGAGCAGTACTTC,CATYSGSAYEQYF
TRBD2,TRBJ2-1,.,TRBV20-1,TGCAGTGCTCCCCTCGGGAGGGGAAGGTCCTACAATGAGCAGTTCTTC,CSAPLGRGRSYNEQFF
.,TRBJ2-7,.,TRBV20-1,TGCAGTGCTAGAGGAAGGACAGACTCCTACGAGCAGTACTTC,CSARGRTDSYEQYF
TRBD2,TRBJ2-7,.,TRBV6-1,TGTGCCAGCAGTATAAGACTAGCGGGAGGGCCATACGAGCAGTACTTC,CASSIRLAGGPYEQYF
TRBD2,TRBJ2-2,.,TRBV6-5,TGTGCCAGCAGTTACCTTGGGACTAGCGATACCGGGGAGCTGTTTTTT,CASSYLGTSDTGELFF
.,TRBJ2-2,.,TRBV11-2,TGTGCCAGCAGCTTAGGGCGCTGGGCCGGGGAGCTGTTTTTT,CASSLGRWAGELFF
.,TRBJ1-5,.,TRBV5-8,TGTGCCAGCAGCTGGATAGTCAGGGTCAATAGCAATCAGCCCCAGCATTTT,CASSWIVRVNSNQPQHF
TRBD2,TRBJ2-1,.,TRBV10-2,TGCGCCAGCGAGGCGGCGGGAGGGGCCTACAATGAGCAGTTCTTC,CASEAAGGAYNEQFF
TRBD1,TRBJ1-1,few,TRBV6-5,TGTGCCAGCAGTTACTCGGCCGACAGGGGGAACACTGAAGCTTTCTTT,CASSYSADRGNTEAFF
.,TRBJ1-2,medium-sized,TRBV20-1,TGCAGTGCTAGTGAGAACACTAACTATGGCTACACCTTC,CSASENTNYGYTF
TRBD1,TRBJ1-2,.,TRBV5-5,TGTGCCAGCAGCCCTCATCCACAGGGGGTACGCTATGGCTACACCTTC,CASSPHPQGVRYGYTF
.,TRBJ2-3,.,TRBV5-4,TGTGCCAGCAGCGAGCGAGGAGGTGGCACAGATACGCAGTATTTT,CASSERGGGTDTQYF
.,TRBJ2-3,medium-sized,TRBV21-1,TGTGCCAGCAGCAAAGCGGAGCCGAGGACAGGGAAAGCAGATACGCAGTATTTT,CASSKAEPRTGKADTQYF
TRBD1,TRBJ2-7,few,TRBV19,TGTGCCAGTAGCCGACAGGGCGGCTACGAGCAGTACTTC,CASSRQGGYEQYF
.,TRBJ2-6,.,TRBV6-1,TGTGCCAGCAGCAGAAGGGGCAGGAGCTCTGGGGCCAACGTCCTGACTTTC,CASSRRGRSSGANVLTF
TRBD2,TRBJ2-1,.,TRBV7-2,TGTGCCAGCAGCTTAGGGACTAGCGGGAGGAGGGTGGGTAATGAGCAGTTCTTC,CASSLGTSGRRVGNEQFF
TRBD1,TRBJ1-2,.,TRBV5-1,TGCGCCAGCAGCCCAGAGACAGGGGCGAGTGGCTACACCTTC,CASSPETGASGYTF
TRBD1,TRBJ2-2,few,TRBV2,TGTGCCAGCTTTGATACAGGGGGCCTCGGGGAGCTGTTTTTT,CASFDTGGLGELFF
.,TRBJ2-3,few,TRBV7-3,TGTGCCAGCAGCTTAAGTGGAGCCACAGATACGCAGTATTTT,CASSLSGATDTQYF
.,TRBJ1-1,.,TRBV6-5,TGTGCCAGCAGTTACGTTCGGGGTCTGAACACTGAAGCTTTCTTT,CASSYVRGLNTEAFF
.,TRBJ1-5,.,TRBV21-1,TGTGCCAGCAGCAAAGTATTACGGGACAGGGGTATAGAACATAGCAATCAGCCCCAGCATTTT,CASSKVLRDRGIEHSNQPQHF
TRBD1,TRBJ1-5,few,TRBV19,TGTGCCAGTAGTATACCGGGACAGGGGGCCAGACAGCCCCAGCATTTT,CASSIPGQGARQPQHF
.,TRBJ1-1,.,TRBV6-1,TGTGCCAGCAGACTCACAGGTAACACTGAAGCTTTCTTT,CASRLTGNTEAFF
.,TRBJ1-5,few,TRBV20-1,TGCAGTGCTAGCCGCGGGGGGCGGCAGCCCCAGCATTTT,CSASRGGRQPQHF
TRBD1,TRBJ1-1,.,TRBV6-2/TRBV6-3,TGTGCCAGCAGTTACCCCATCGGGACAGGGTCTCGCACTGAAGCTTTCTTT,CASSYPIGTGSRTEAFF
TRBD1,TRBJ1-6,.,TRBV20-1,TGCAGTGCTAGAGAGACAGGGGGCGCGAATTCACCCCTCCACTTT,CSARETGGANSPLHF
.,TRBJ2-7,.,TRBV7-3,TGTGCCAGGGTTTGTGACGCCCCAAACTACGAGCAGTACTTC,CARVCDAPNYEQYF
.,TRBJ2-7,few,TRBV4-1,TGCGCCAGCAGCCAAGAGACTAGGCGTGAGCAGTACTTC,CASSQETRREQYF
TRBD1,TRBJ1-2,few,TRBV28,TGTGCCAGCAGTTCGTACGCGGGACAGGGGGGCTTCCGCACCTTC,CASSSYAGQGGFRTF